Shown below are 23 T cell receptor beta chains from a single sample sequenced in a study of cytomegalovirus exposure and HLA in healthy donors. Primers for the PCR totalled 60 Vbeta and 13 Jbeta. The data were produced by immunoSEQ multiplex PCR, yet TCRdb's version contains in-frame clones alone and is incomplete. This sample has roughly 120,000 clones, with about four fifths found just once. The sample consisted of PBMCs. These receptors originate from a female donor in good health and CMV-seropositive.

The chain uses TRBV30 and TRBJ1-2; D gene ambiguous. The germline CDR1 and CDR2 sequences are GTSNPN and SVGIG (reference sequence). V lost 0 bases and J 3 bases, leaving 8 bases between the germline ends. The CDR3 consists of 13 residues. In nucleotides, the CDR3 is TGTGCCTGGAGTGTGGTCGGGGACTATGGCTACACCTTC. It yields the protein CAWSVVGDYGYTF.

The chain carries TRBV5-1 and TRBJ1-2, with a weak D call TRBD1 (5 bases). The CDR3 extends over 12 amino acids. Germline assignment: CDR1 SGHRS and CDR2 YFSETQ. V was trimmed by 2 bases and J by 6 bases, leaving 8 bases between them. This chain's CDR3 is CASSFQGDGYTF. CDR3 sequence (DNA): TGCGCCAGCAGCTTCCAGGGTGATGGCTACACCTTC.

CDR3: CASGPSRQFHQETQYF. CDR3 DNA: TGTGCTAGTGGCCCCTCCCGACAGTTCCACCAAGAGACCCAGTACTTC. The chain carries TRBV12-5 and TRBJ2-5; D might be TRBD1 (5 bases). Germline CDR1 and CDR2: LGHNT and FRNRAP. The length of the CDR3 is 16 residues. With 6 bases removed from V and 0 bases from J, the gap between germline ends came to 17 bases.

The DNA for the CDR3 is TGTGCCAGCAGTGAATATGGGACAGAAAATTCACCCCTCCACTTT. Amino acids: CASSEYGTENSPLHF. The rearrangement links TRBV2 to TRBJ1-6, with TRBD1 identical over 7 bases. The CDR3 has 15 amino acids. From germline, CDR1 is SNHLY and CDR2 FYNNEI. V gave up 2 bases and J gave up 7 bases; unmatched junction bases: 5.

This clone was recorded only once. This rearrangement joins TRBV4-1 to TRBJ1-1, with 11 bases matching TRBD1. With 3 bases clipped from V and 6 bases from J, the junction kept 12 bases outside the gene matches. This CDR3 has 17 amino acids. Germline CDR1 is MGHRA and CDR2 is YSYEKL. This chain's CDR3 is CASSHPWDRGRTAEAFF. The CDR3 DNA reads TGCGCCAGCAGCCACCCCTGGGACAGGGGGAGAACGGCTGAAGCTTTCTTT.

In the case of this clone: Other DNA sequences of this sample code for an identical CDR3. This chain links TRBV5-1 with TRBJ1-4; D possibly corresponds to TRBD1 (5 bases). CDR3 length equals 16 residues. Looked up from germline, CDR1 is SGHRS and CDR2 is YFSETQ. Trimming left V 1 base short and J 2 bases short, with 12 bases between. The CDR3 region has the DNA TGCGCCAGCAGCTTGCCGTCTGGGGCGACTAATGAAAAACTGTTTTTT. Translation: CASSLPSGATNEKLFF.

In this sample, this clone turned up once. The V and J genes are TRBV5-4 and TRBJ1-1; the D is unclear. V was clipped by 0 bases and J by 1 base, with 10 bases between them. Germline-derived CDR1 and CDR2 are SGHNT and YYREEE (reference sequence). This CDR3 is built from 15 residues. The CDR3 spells CASSLAEYQNTEAFF. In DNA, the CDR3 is TGTGCCAGCAGCTTGGCGGAGTACCAGAACACTGAAGCTTTCTTT.

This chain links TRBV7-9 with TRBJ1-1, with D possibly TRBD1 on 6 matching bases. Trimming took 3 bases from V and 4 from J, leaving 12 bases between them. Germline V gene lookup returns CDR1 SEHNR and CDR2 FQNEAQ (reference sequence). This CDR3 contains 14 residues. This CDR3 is CASSLDSKGTEAFF. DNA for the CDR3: TGTGCCAGCAGCTTGGACAGTAAGGGCACTGAAGCTTTCTTT.

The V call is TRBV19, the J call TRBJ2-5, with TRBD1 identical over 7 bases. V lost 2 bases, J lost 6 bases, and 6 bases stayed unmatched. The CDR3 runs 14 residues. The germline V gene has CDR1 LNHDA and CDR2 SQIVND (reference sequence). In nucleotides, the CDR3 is TGTGCCAGTAGTATATCACAGGGGAGAAAGACCCAGTACTTC. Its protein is CASSISQGRKTQYF.

CDR3 region: CASRPAGTGNTGELFF. The CDR3 coding sequence is TGCGCCAGCAGGCCCGCCGGGACAGGGAACACCGGGGAGCTGTTTTTT. This chain uses TRBV5-1 with TRBJ2-2; 8 nucleotides agree with TRBD1. The CDR3 spans 16 residues. V was pared by 5 bases and J by 1 base, with 7 bases of the junction left unmatched. The germline CDR1 and CDR2 sequences are SGHRS and YFSETQ.

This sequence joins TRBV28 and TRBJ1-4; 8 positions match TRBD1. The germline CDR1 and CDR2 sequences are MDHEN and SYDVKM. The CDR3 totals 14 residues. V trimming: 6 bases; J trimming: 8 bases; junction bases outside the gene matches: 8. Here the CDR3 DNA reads TGTGCCAGCAGGTACCAGGGGGCGGGGGAAAAACTGTTTTTT. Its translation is CASRYQGAGEKLFF.

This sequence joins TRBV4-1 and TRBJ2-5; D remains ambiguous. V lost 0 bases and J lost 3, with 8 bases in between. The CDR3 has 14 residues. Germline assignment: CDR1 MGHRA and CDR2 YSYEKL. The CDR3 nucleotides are TGCGCCAGCAGCCAAGATCTATCCGAAGAGACCCAGTACTTC. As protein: CASSQDLSEETQYF.

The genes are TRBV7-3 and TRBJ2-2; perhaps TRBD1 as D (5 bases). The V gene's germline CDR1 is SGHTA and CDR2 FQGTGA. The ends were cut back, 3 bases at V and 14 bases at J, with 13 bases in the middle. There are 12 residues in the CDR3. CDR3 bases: TGTGCCAGCAGCTTTGGGGCAGGGCGTCTGTTTTTT. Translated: CASSFGAGRLFF.

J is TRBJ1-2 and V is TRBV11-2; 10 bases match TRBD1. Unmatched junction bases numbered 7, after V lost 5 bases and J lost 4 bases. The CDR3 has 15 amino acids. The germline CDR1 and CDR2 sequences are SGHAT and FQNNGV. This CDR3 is CASSPRQGASYGYTF. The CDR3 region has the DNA TGTGCCAGCAGCCCTAGACAGGGGGCCAGCTATGGCTACACCTTC.

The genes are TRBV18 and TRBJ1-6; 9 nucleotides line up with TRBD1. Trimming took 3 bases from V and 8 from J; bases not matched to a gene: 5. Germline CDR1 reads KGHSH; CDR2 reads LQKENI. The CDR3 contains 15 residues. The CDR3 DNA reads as TGTGCCAGCTCACCGGGGACAGGGTCGCATTCACCCCTCCACTTT. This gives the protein CASSPGTGSHSPLHF.

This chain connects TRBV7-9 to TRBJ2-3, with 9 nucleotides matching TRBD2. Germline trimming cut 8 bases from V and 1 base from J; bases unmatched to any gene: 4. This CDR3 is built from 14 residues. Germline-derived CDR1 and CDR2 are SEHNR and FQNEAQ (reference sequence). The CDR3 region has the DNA TGTGCCAGCGGGCGGGGGGGCGGCACAGATACGCAGTATTTT. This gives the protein CASGRGGGTDTQYF.

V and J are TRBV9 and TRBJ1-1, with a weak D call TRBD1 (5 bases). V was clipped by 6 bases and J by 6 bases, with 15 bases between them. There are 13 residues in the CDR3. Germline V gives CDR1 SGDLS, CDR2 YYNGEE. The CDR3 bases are TGTGCCAGCACTCGCCAGGGTGGGTCTGAAGCTTTCTTT. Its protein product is CASTRQGGSEAFF.

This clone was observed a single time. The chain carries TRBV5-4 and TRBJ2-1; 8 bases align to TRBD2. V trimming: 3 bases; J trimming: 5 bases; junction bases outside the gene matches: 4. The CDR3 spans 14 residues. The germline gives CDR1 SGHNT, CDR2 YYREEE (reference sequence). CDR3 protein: CASSSGLEHNEQFF. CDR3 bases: TGTGCCAGCAGCTCGGGACTAGAACACAATGAGCAGTTCTTC.

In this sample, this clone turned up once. For the CDR3, the DNA is TGTGCCACCAGCAGAGGGTTACAGGCTGATGAAAAACTGTTTTTT. It yields the protein CATSRGLQADEKLFF. The chain couples TRBV15 to TRBJ1-4; D may be TRBD1 (5 bases). The germline V and J ends were trimmed by 1 base and 6 bases, with 12 bases remaining between them. The CDR3 covers 15 residues. Looked up from germline, CDR1 is LNHNV and CDR2 is YYDKDF (reference sequence). Complete variable domain (other parts from reference TRBV15 and TRBJ1-4): DAMVIQNPRYQVTQFGKPVTLSCSQTLNHNVMYWYQQKSSQAPKLLFHYYDKDFNNEADTPDNFQSRRPNTSFCFLDIRSPGLGDTAMYLCATSRGLQADEKLFFGSGTQLSVL.

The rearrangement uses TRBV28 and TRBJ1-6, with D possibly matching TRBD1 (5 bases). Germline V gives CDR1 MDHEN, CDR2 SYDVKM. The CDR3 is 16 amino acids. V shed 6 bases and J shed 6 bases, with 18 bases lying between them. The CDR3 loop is CASRGGEKGSNSPLHF. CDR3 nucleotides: TGTGCCAGCAGGGGAGGGGAGAAAGGTTCTAATTCACCCCTCCACTTT.

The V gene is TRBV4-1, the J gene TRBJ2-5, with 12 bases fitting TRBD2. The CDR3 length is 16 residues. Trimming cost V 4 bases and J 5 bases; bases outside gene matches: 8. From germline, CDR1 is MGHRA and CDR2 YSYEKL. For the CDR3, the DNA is TGCGCCAGCAGCCCCGCTAGCGGGGGGGCCGTGGAGACCCAGTACTTC. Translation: CASSPASGGAVETQYF.

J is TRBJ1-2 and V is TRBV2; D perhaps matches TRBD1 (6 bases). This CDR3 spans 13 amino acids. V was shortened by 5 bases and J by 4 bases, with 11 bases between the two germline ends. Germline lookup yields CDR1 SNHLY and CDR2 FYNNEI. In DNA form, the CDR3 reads TGTGCCAGCAGTCAGGGGCAGAGCTATGGCTACACCTTC. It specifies CASSQGQSYGYTF. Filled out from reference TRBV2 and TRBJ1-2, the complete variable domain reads EPEVTQTPSHQVTQMGQEVILRCVPISNHLYFYWYRQILGQKVEFLVSFYNNEISEKSEIFDDQFSVERPDGSNFTLKIRSTKLEDSAMYFCASSQGQSYGYTFGSGTRLTVV.

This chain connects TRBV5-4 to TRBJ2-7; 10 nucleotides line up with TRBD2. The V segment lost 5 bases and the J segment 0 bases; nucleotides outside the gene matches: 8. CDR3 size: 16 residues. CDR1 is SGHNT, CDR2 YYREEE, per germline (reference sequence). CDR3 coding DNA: TGTGCCAGCAGTGCTAGCGGGGGACGCTACTCCTACGAGCAGTACTTC. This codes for CASSASGGRYSYEQYF.